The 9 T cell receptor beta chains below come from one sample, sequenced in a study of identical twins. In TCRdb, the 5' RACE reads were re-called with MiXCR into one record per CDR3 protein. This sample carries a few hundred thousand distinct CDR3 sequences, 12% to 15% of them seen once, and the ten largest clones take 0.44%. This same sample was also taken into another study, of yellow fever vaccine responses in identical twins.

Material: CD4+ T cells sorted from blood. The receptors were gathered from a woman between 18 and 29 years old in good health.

The CDR3 sequence is CASSLPGWPAPLHF. CDR3 bases: TGCGCCAGCAGTCTCCCCGGGTGGCCGGCACCCCTCCACTTT. The rearrangement links TRBV23-1 to TRBJ1-6; D unclear. TRBV23-1 belongs to the ORF category, with a function that is uncertain. Trimming removed 4 bases at V and 11 bases at J, with 15 bases between. This CDR3 comprises 14 residues.

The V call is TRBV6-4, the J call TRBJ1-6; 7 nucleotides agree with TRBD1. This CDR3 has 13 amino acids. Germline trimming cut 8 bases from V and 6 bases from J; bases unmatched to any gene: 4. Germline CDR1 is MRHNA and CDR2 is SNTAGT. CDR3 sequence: CASGTDINSPLHF. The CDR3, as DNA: TGTGCCAGCGGGACAGACATTAATTCACCCCTCCACTTT.

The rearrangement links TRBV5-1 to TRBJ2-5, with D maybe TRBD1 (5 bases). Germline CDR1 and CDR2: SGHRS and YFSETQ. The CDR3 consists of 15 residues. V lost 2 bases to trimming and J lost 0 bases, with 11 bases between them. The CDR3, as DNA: TGCGCCAGCAGCTTCGGCAGGGCCCACCAAGAGACCCAGTACTTC. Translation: CASSFGRAHQETQYF.

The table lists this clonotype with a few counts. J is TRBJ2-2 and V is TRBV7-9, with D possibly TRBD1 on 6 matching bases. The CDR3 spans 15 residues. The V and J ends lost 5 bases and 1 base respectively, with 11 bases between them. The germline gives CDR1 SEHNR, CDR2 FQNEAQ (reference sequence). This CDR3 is CASSPRQENTGELFF. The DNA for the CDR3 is TGTGCCAGCAGCCCCCGACAGGAGAACACCGGGGAGCTGTTTTTT.

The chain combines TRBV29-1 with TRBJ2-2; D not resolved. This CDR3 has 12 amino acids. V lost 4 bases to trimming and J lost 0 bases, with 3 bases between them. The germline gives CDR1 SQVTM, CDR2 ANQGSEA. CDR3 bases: TGCAGCGTTGTTCCGAACACCGGGGAGCTGTTTTTT. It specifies CSVVPNTGELFF.

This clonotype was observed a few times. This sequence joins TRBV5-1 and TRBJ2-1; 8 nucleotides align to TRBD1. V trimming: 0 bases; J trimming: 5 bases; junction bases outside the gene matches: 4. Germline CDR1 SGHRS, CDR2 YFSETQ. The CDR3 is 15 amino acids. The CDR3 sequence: CASSLGRGQNNEQFF. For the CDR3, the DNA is TGCGCCAGCAGCTTGGGCAGGGGGCAGAACAATGAGCAGTTCTTC.

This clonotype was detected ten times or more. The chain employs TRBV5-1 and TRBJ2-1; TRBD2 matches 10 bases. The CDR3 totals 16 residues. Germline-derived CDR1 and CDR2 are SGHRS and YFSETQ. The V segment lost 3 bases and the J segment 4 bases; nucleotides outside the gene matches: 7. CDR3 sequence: CASSSSTSGLYNEQFF. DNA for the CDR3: TGCGCCAGCAGCTCATCGACTAGCGGGCTATACAATGAGCAGTTCTTC. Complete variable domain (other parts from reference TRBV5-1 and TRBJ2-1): KAGVTQTPRYLIKTRGQQVTLSCSPISGHRSVSWYQQTPGQGLQFLFEYFSETQRNKGNFPGRFSGRQFSNSRSEMNVSTLELGDSALYLCASSSSTSGLYNEQFFGPGTRLTVL.

The CDR3 loop is CASSTSRQGITETQYF. CDR3 nucleotides: TGCGCCAGCAGCACCTCAAGACAGGGGATCACGGAGACCCAGTACTTC. The chain employs TRBV5-1 and TRBJ2-5, with TRBD1 matching over 8 bases. Germline assignment: CDR1 SGHRS and CDR2 YFSETQ. The CDR3 spans 16 residues. J lost 5 bases, V lost 4 bases, and 13 bases had no gene match.

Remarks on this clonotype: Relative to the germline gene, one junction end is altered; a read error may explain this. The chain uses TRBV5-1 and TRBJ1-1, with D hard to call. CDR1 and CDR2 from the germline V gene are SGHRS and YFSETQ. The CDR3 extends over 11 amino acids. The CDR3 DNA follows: TGCGCCAGCAGGTTGGGCACTGAAGCTTTCTTT. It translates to CASRLGTEAFF.